These 14 T cell receptor beta chains came from one sample sequenced in a study of patients and donors after allogeneic stem cell transplantation. TCRdb redid the calling of the RT-PCR reads with MiXCR, one entry per CDR3 protein. In the table there are hundreds of thousands of distinct CDR3 sequences, around 15% of which are singletons. The sequencing sample was made of blood, either unsorted or a sorted T cell fraction (not recorded which). The receptors were gathered from a human donor who was either an allogeneic HSCT recipient or a stem cell or donor lymphocyte infusion donor (not recorded which). It is not recorded whose cells these are; they may come from a transplant donor.

This chain uses TRBV24-1 with TRBJ2-1, with D maybe TRBD1 (7 bases). CDR1 is KGHDR, CDR2 SFDVKD, per germline. V was pared by 4 bases and J by 2 bases, with 20 bases between. The CDR3 has 18 amino acids. The CDR3, as DNA: TGTGCCACCAGTGACCGAAGGAGGGACAGAGGAGCCTACAATGAGCAGTTCTTC. Its translation: CATSDRRRDRGAYNEQFF.

In its sample, this clonotype was seen many times. This chain connects TRBV12-3 or TRBV12-4 to TRBJ1-5; TRBD1 matches 9 bases. The CDR3 loop spans 15 amino acids. The trim removed 5 bases at V and 6 bases at J, leaving 8 bases unmatched. This chain's CDR3 is CASSPGTGWGQPQHF. CDR3 bases: TGTGCCAGCAGTCCCGGGACAGGGTGGGGTCAGCCCCAGCATTTT.

This chain joins TRBV24-1 and TRBJ2-1; possible D gene TRBD2, 6 bases. The CDR3 totals 16 residues. The germline gives CDR1 KGHDR, CDR2 SFDVKD. With 2 bases removed from V and 5 bases from J, the gap between germline ends came to 15 bases. CDR3 in DNA: TGTGCCACCAGTGATTCGTTTGCGGGGTGGGACAATGAGCAGTTCTTC. Its translation is CATSDSFAGWDNEQFF.

There are a few counts of this clonotype. The CDR3 here is CASSQDKSNQPQHF. In nucleotides, the CDR3 is TGTGCCAGCAGTCAGGACAAGAGCAATCAGCCCCAGCATTTT. This rearrangement joins TRBV2 to TRBJ1-5; weak D call: TRBD1 (5 bases). The CDR3 loop spans 14 amino acids. The ends were cut back, 5 bases at V and 1 base at J, with 9 bases in the middle. Germline values: CDR1 SNHLY, CDR2 FYNNEI.

The V and J genes are TRBV7-8 and TRBJ1-4; 7 nucleotides agree with TRBD1. Trimming cost V 5 bases and J 7 bases; bases outside gene matches: 10. CDR1 is SGHVS and CDR2 is FQNEAQ in the germline V gene. The CDR3 has 15 residues. CDR3 in amino acids: CASSPRDSKSEKLFF. CDR3 nucleotide sequence: TGTGCCAGCAGCCCGAGGGACAGCAAAAGTGAAAAACTGTTTTTT. Combining the CDR3 with reference TRBV7-8 and TRBJ1-4 gives the whole variable domain GAGVSQSPRYKVAKRGQDVALRCDPISGHVSLFWYQQALGQGPEFLTYFQNEAQLDKSGLPSDRFFAERPEGSVSTLKIQRTQQEDSAVYLCASSPRDSKSEKLFFGSGTQLSVL.

Of note for this clonotype: The junction differs from germline at one of its ends, possibly a read error. This rearrangement joins TRBV20-1 to TRBJ2-3; perhaps D is TRBD1 or TRBD2 (5 bases each). The CDR3 runs to 14 residues. Germline CDR1 is DFQATT and CDR2 is SNEGSKA (reference sequence). The CDR3 protein is CSARGRGSTGTQYF. In DNA form, the CDR3 reads TGCAGTGCTAGAGGGAGAGGGAGCACAGGTACGCAGTATTTT.

This clonotype was counted many times. The chain recombines TRBV4-1 with TRBJ2-7; 10 bases map to TRBD1. Germline trimming cut 4 bases from V and 3 bases from J; bases unmatched to any gene: 6. Germline-derived CDR1 and CDR2 are MGHRA and YSYEKL. The CDR3 contains 15 residues. CDR3: CASSPGQGGNYEQYF. As DNA, the CDR3 is TGCGCCAGCAGCCCCGGACAGGGGGGGAACTACGAGCAGTACTTC.

The sample holds a few counts of this clonotype. The rearrangement joins TRBV10-3 to TRBJ2-1, with D perhaps being TRBD1 or TRBD2 (8 bases each). V was clipped by 11 bases and J by 8 bases, with 25 bases between them. The CDR3 has 15 amino acids. Germline CDR1 and CDR2: ENHRY and SYGVKD. CDR3 region: CAAGGRGRDMDEQFF. As DNA, the CDR3 is TGTGCCGCGGGGGGCAGGGGGCGCGATATGGATGAGCAGTTCTTC.

The chain combines TRBV7-9 with TRBJ1-1; D might be TRBD1 (6 bases). The CDR3 covers 15 residues. Germline CDR1 is SEHNR and CDR2 is FQNEAQ (reference sequence). V dropped 7 bases and J dropped 4 bases, with 19 bases sitting between them. In DNA form, the CDR3 reads TGTGCCAGCACCCCCTCCGAGGGGGAGAGCACTGAAGCTTTCTTT. It is translated as CASTPSEGESTEAFF.

The chain recombines TRBV6-1 with TRBJ2-1; 7 bases line up with TRBD1. J was trimmed by 5 bases and V by 6 bases; bases with no gene match: 4. The germline gives CDR1 MNHNS, CDR2 SASEGT. The CDR3 has 13 residues. This CDR3 reads CASSADRDNEQFF. Written as DNA, the CDR3 is TGTGCCAGCAGCGCCGACAGGGACAATGAGCAGTTCTTC.

This clonotype appeared a few times. The chain has TRBV20-1 and TRBJ1-4; 10 bases agree with TRBD1. Germline values: CDR1 DFQATT, CDR2 SNEGSKA (reference sequence). V gave up 4 bases and J gave up 7 bases; unmatched junction bases: 6. This CDR3 contains 14 residues. Here the CDR3 DNA reads TGCAGTGCTACGGGACAGGGGCTAAGTGAAAAACTGTTTTTT. It translates to CSATGQGLSEKLFF.

The chain couples TRBV11-2 to TRBJ2-1; D is uncertain. Germline loops: CDR1 SGHAT, CDR2 FQNNGV. V was pared by 5 bases and J by 2 bases, with 13 bases between. CDR3 length equals 15 residues. CDR3 in amino acids: CASSRVGSAYNEQFF. The CDR3 DNA is TGTGCCAGCAGCCGGGTGGGGTCCGCCTACAATGAGCAGTTCTTC.

This clonotype showed up just a few times. The J gene is TRBJ1-4, the V gene TRBV6-8; D is unclear. CDR3 length: 11 residues. In germline, CDR1 is MNHGY, CDR2 SAAAGT. V was shortened by 8 bases and J by 8 bases, with 9 bases between the two germline ends. CDR3 residues: CASETREKLFF. The CDR3 nucleotides are TGTGCCAGCGAGACTCGGGAAAAACTGTTTTTT.

The chain employs TRBV29-1 and TRBJ1-3; 7 nucleotides match TRBD1. Unmatched junction bases numbered 7, after V lost 5 bases and J lost 0 bases. This CDR3 has 15 amino acids. Germline V gene data show CDR1 as SQVTM and CDR2 as ANQGSEA. The CDR3 loop reads CSVLGQQSSGNTIYF. The CDR3 DNA is TGCAGCGTTCTGGGACAGCAGAGCTCTGGAAACACCATATATTTT.